The clone carrying this TCR beta chain has ten or more counts. The antigen remains unidentified. The data are from a study of T cells after yellow fever vaccination. Study outcomes and limitations: By day 5 rather than day 15, the secondary response had peaked, though it was weaker.

Each CDR3 protein is one row after TCRdb ran MiXCR on the 5' RACE reads. Seen here are some 350,000 distinct CDR3 sequences, 4% observed once, and the top ten hold less than 25%. This CDR3 has 17 amino acids. V lost 0 bases to trimming and J lost 6 bases, with 20 bases between them. The germline CDR1 and CDR2 sequences are LGHNA and YNFKEQ. V gene TRBV4-2 combines with J gene TRBJ2-5; weak D call: TRBD1 (6 bases). The specimen was PBMCs, collected 5 days after the yellow fever booster vaccination. The TCR originated in a man between 18 and 29 years old who received the YFV17D yellow fever vaccine. The CDR3 loop reads CASSQDLLGAGYQTQYF. CDR3 DNA: TGTGCCAGCAGCCAAGATCTCTTGGGGGCAGGGTACCAGACCCAGTACTTC.